This TCR beta chain was retrieved from a study of blood T cell repertoires in COVID-19. At the level of the study: The origin of the acute and convalescent COVID-19 samples was the United States, Italy and Spain. T cells, B-cell-depleted T cells, or PBMCs supplied cDNA or gDNA.

In the source study's methods: Quantification of nucleated cells was approximated via reference gene primer amplification. The assay was immunoSEQ multiplex PCR, and TCRdb's table has in-frame clones only and misses some. For V, J and clone size, that table is used; D and trimming come from the DNA. The data contain a few hundred thousand clones, 89% of them singletons. The Seattle site enrolled patients during active infection and followed them longitudinally. The trim removed 3 bases at V and 7 bases at J, leaving 7 bases unmatched. This CDR3 has 14 residues. Germline lookup yields CDR1 SGHDN and CDR2 FVKESK.

This sequence was found in a woman aged 25 to 39 with COVID-19, enrolled during active disease. This chain links TRBV14 with TRBJ1-2, with 8 bases that match TRBD1. The specimen sequenced was peripheral blood. The CDR3 reads CASSQAGTGRGYTF. The CDR3 DNA is TGTGCCAGCAGCCAGGCCGGGACAGGCCGTGGCTACACCTTC. Supplemented by reference TRBV14 and TRBJ1-2, the full variable domain reads EAGVTQFPSHSVIEKGQTVTLRCDPISGHDNLYWYRRVMGKEIKFLLHFVKESKQDESGMPNNRFLAERTGGTYSTLKVQPAELEDSGVYFCASSQAGTGRGYTFGSGTRLTVV.